The sequence of this T cell receptor beta chain was determined in a study of cytomegalovirus exposure and HLA in healthy donors. Healthy individuals who donated bone marrow served as the donors. A multiplex PCR was run with 60 Vbeta primers and 13 Jbeta primers. Sequencing used immunoSEQ multiplex PCR; TCRdb keeps in-frame clones, though not all of them. The sample comprises around 57,000 clones, roughly 90% of which are singletons, and less than 1.6% rests with the top ten. The CDR3 covers 14 residues. Germline V gene sequence: CDR1 SGHNT, CDR2 YENEEA. The ends were cut back, 5 bases at V and 4 bases at J, with 12 bases in the middle.

The chain joins TRBV11-3 to TRBJ2-4, with a possible D match to TRBD1 (6 bases). What was sequenced was PBMCs. This sequence was found in a man aged 25-45 years in good health and CMV-seropositive. The CDR3 sequence: CASSPGQRKNIQYF. The CDR3 DNA sequence: TGTGCCAGCAGCCCCGGACAGCGGAAAAACATTCAGTACTTC.